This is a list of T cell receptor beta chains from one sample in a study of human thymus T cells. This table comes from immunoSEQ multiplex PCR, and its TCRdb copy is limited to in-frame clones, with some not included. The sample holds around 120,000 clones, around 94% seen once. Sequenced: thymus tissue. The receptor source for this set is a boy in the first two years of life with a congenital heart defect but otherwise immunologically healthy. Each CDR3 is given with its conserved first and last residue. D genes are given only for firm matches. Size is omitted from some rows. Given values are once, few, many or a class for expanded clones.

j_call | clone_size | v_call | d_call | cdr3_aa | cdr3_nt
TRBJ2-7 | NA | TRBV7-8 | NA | CASSLEGIHEQYF | TGTGCCAGCAGCTTAGAAGGGATCCACGAGCAGTACTTC
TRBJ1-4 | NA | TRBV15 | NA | CATSRPRDISTNEKLFF | TGTGCCACCAGCAGACCGCGGGACATATCAACTAATGAAAAACTGTTTTTT
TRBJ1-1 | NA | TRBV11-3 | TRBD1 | CASSLRERDRGPTEAFF | TGTGCCAGCAGCTTGCGAGAGAGGGACAGGGGCCCAACTGAAGCTTTCTTT
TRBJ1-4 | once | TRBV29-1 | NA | CSATAGRGFEKLFF | TGCAGCGCGACGGCGGGCAGGGGATTCGAAAAACTGTTTTTT
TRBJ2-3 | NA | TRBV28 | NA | CASGRKGTDTQYF | TGTGCCAGCGGCCGGAAGGGCACAGATACGCAGTATTTT
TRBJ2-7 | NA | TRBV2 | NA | CASSGDKPYEQYF | TGTGCCAGCAGCGGGGACAAACCCTACGAGCAGTACTTC
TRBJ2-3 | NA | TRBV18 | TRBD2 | CASSPGRTSGEDTQYF | TGTGCCAGCTCACCAGGGAGAACTAGCGGGGAAGATACGCAGTATTTT
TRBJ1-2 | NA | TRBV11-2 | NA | CASIPGIKDYGYTF | TGTGCCAGCATCCCAGGTATCAAGGACTATGGCTACACCTTC
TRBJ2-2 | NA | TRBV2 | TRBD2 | CASSALLAGTGELFF | TGTGCCAGCAGTGCCCTTTTAGCGGGAACCGGGGAGCTGTTTTTT
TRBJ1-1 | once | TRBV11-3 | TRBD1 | CASSSGTDNTEAFF | TGTGCCAGCAGCTCCGGGACAGATAACACTGAAGCTTTCTTT
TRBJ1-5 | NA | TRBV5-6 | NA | CASSFSYGQGDQPQHF | TGTGCCAGCAGCTTCAGTTATGGGCAGGGTGACCAGCCCCAGCATTTT
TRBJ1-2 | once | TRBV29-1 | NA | CSVVVRGDNYGYTF | TGCAGCGTTGTTGTTCGAGGGGATAACTATGGCTACACCTTC
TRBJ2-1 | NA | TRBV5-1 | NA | CASSLIRGSPQEQFF | TGCGCCAGCAGCTTGATCCGAGGCAGTCCTCAGGAGCAGTTCTTC
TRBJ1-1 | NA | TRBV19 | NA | CASSSPAAGAFF | TGTGCCAGTAGTTCGCCCGCCGCCGGAGCTTTCTTT
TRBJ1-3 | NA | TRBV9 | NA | CASSVASQGPSGNTIYF | TGTGCCAGCAGCGTAGCAAGTCAGGGGCCCTCTGGAAACACCATATATTTT
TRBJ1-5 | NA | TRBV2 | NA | CASSEARSRQPQHF | TGTGCCAGCAGTGAAGCGAGATCCAGGCAGCCCCAGCATTTT
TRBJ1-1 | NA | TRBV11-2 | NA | CASSTPGVTEAFF | TGTGCCAGCAGCACCCCAGGCGTCACTGAAGCTTTCTTT